Listed below are T cell receptor beta chains from one sample, sequenced in a study of blood T cell repertoires in COVID-19. The method was immunoSEQ multiplex PCR; TCRdb's version includes in-frame clones alone and lacks a portion of them. The sample includes roughly 220,000 clones, about 91% seen only once; the top ten take around 15%. Specimen: PBMCs or T cells enriched from blood (not recorded which). Source of these receptors: a woman in her forties or fifties with acute COVID-19. Each CDR3 is given with its conserved first and last residue. A D gene is named only where the DNA matches it firmly. Where a row states a size, it is once, few, many or the class of an expanded clone; other rows omit it.

abundance | j_gene | v_gene | d_gene | CDR3nt | CDR3aa
NA | TRBJ2-3 | TRBV28 | NA | TGTGCCAGCAGTTTAACCACGGAGGAGGTACGGGATACGCAGTATTTT | CASSLTTEEVRDTQYF
NA | TRBJ1-5 | TRBV30 | NA | TGTGCCTGGAGAGGACAGACGGTGGGTCAGCCCCAGCATTTT | CAWRGQTVGQPQHF
NA | TRBJ1-1 | TRBV5-1 | NA | TGCGCCAGCAGCTGGGGAGATAGAAACACTGAAGCTTTCTTT | CASSWGDRNTEAFF
NA | TRBJ2-7 | TRBV2 | TRBD1 | TGTGCCAGCAGAGCGACAGGGGTGGACGAGCAGTACTTC | CASRATGVDEQYF
once | TRBJ1-3 | TRBV27 | TRBD1 | TGTGCCAGCAGTTTATCTTTGACAGGGACTAGCTCTGGAAACACCATATATTTT | CASSLSLTGTSSGNTIYF
NA | TRBJ2-3 | TRBV5-6 | TRBD1 | TGTGCCAGCAGCCTAGTCCCCGACAGGGATTGGGGCACAGATACGCAGTATTTT | CASSLVPDRDWGTDTQYF
NA | TRBJ2-1 | TRBV27 | TRBD2 | TGTGCCAGCACCCCCGGGACTAGCGGCTACAATGAGCAGTTCTTC | CASTPGTSGYNEQFF
NA | TRBJ1-2 | TRBV20-1 | NA | TGCAGTGCTAGTTCCGGGAACTATGGCTACACCTTC | CSASSGNYGYTF
NA | TRBJ2-5 | TRBV18 | TRBD2 | TGTGCCAGCTCCCCGGGACTATCGACCCAAGAGACCCAGTACTTC | CASSPGLSTQETQYF
NA | TRBJ1-1 | TRBV28 | NA | TGTGCCAGCAGTTCCTTCCGAAAACACCAGAACACTGAAGCTTTCTTT | CASSSFRKHQNTEAFF
NA | TRBJ2-7 | TRBV15 | TRBD1 | TGTGCCACCAGCAAAGAGAAGGGGGCGGACTACGAGCAGTACTTC | CATSKEKGADYEQYF
NA | TRBJ2-7 | TRBV6-4 | TRBD2 | TGTGCCAGACATACAGGGGAGACTAGCGGCTACGAGCAGTACTTC | CARHTGETSGYEQYF
NA | TRBJ1-5 | TRBV5-6 | NA | TGTGCCAGCAGCCAGGGTTATCAGCCCCAGCATTTT | CASSQGYQPQHF
once | TRBJ2-1 | TRBV3-1/TRBV3-2 | NA | TGTGCCAGCAGCCAAGTTTCCGGACTTACTGCCCGTGCCTACAATGAGCAGTTCTTC | CASSQVSGLTARAYNEQFF
few | TRBJ2-1 | TRBV28 | TRBD2 | TGTGCCAGCAGTTCCACCGGAGGACTAGCGGGAGGGCCGTTTGAGCAGTTCTTC | CASSSTGGLAGGPFEQFF
NA | TRBJ1-1 | TRBV2 | NA | TGTGCCAGCAGCCTCACGGGGGGGTCAAGAACTGAAGCTTTCTTT | CASSLTGGSRTEAFF
once | TRBJ1-6 | TRBV18 | NA | TGTGCCAGCTCACCACTCGTCGTAAGGGGGTTAGGCTCACCCCTCCACTTT | CASSPLVVRGLGSPLHF
NA | TRBJ1-2 | TRBV28 | NA | TGTGCCAGCAGTTTAAGGGCAGGGAACTATGGCTACACCTTC | CASSLRAGNYGYTF
NA | TRBJ2-5 | TRBV18 | NA | TGTGCCAGCTCACCGCGGTATGATAGGGGCGGTCAAGAGACCCAGTACTTC | CASSPRYDRGGQETQYF
NA | TRBJ2-3 | TRBV2 | TRBD2 | TGTGCCAGCAGGGCGTCAAGCGGGAGAGGCCCTAGCACAGATACGCAGTATTTT | CASRASSGRGPSTDTQYF